Listed here is a single T cell receptor (beta chain). The CDR3 has 18 amino acids. Losses at the gene ends were 6 bases for V and 2 bases for J; bases not matched to a gene: 12. Germline CDR1 is MNHEY and CDR2 is SMNVEV (reference sequence). While infection was still active, Seattle patients were enrolled and then followed longitudinally. These data originate in a study of blood T cell repertoires in COVID-19. Method: immunoSEQ multiplex PCR; TCRdb's copy keeps in-frame clones and lacks some. The top ten clones hold 3.9% of a sample with almost 350,000 clones, more than 70% of them seen once. What was sequenced was peripheral blood. The clonotype comes from a woman aged 55-69 years with COVID-19, enrolled during active disease. The gene calls are TRBV27 and TRBJ2-3; the match to TRBD2 covers 12 bases. In DNA form, the CDR3 reads TGTGCCAGCAGATACCTTGGGGCTAGCGGGGGGGCCACAGATACGCAGTATTTT. As protein: CASRYLGASGGATDTQYF.